Listed below are T cell receptor beta chains from one sample, sequenced in a study of T cell repertoires in ileal Crohn's disease. Profiling relied on immunoSEQ multiplex PCR, and the TCRdb table lists in-frame clones only, not all of them. The table shows roughly 31,000 clones, with around three quarters occurring only once. Sequencing used ileal tissue. The receptors stem from an adult with Crohn's disease. CDR3s include the opening cysteine and the closing phenylalanine or tryptophan. Part of the rows lack a size; the others show once, few, many or a class for expanded clones.

cdr3_aa v_call clone_size
CASSPQGLIGELFF TRBV18 -
CASSRNDRGMGYQPQHF TRBV14 -
CASSLSQGATGELFF TRBV27 -
CASSDPTGYQPQHF TRBV6-5 once
CAWSVSRADNSPLHF TRBV30 -
CATSREGGNNEKLFF TRBV15 -
CASSQVASHYEQYF TRBV14 -
CASSQDRTGPYEQYF TRBV4-3 -
CASSLVKGGLNNEQFF TRBV11-2 -
CASAMTGYEQYF TRBV6-1 once
CASSLAKNRGYEQYF TRBV5-6 few